The next 14 T cell receptor beta chains were all read from a single sample in a study of blood T cells in healthy people across ages. A sample-barcoded 5' primer and a J-beta primer mix were used in a second PCR of about 6 to 12 cycles. Using its own MiXCR run on the 5' RACE reads, TCRdb lists one record per CDR3 protein. The table shows about 780,000 distinct CDR3 sequences, with approximately 59% occurring only once. Sequenced: blood. These receptor sequences come from a man aged 25-40 years in good health.

This clonotype was recorded once. The chain has TRBV7-3 and TRBJ2-6; D is possibly TRBD2 (5 bases). CDR3 length: 17 amino acids. CDR1 and CDR2 from the germline V gene are SGHTA and FQGTGA. V lost 2 bases and J lost 0, with 11 bases in between. CDR3 sequence reads: CASSLEGGLSGANVLTF. DNA for the CDR3: TGTGCCAGCAGCTTAGAAGGAGGCCTCTCTGGGGCCAACGTCCTGACTTTC.

This chain links TRBV18 with TRBJ1-5; D is uncertain. This CDR3 is built from 15 residues. Germline CDR1 KGHSH, CDR2 LQKENI. Trimming removed 2 bases at V and 7 bases at J, with 15 bases between. CDR3 sequence reads: CASSPGKGFGQPQHF. Here the CDR3 DNA reads TGTGCCAGCTCACCAGGCAAAGGGTTCGGGCAGCCCCAGCATTTT. The complete variable domain, with remaining parts taken from reference TRBV18 and TRBJ1-5, reads NAGVMQNPRHLVRRRGQEARLRCSPMKGHSHVYWYRQLPEEGLKFMVYLQKENIIDESGMPKERFSAEFPKEGPSILRIQQVVRGDSAAYFCASSPGKGFGQPQHFGDGTRLSIL.

As regards this clonotype: A read error may explain this, as a much larger clone is one base away. The V and J genes are TRBV15 and TRBJ2-7; no definite D call. CDR3 length: 13 residues. The germline CDR1 and CDR2 sequences are LNHNV and YYDKDF (reference sequence). Between the trimmed V and J ends, which lost 0 bases and 9 bases, there was a span of 12 bases. As DNA, the CDR3 is TGTGCCACCAGCAGAGATATCTGGAACGGGCAGTACTTC. Translating it yields CATSRDIWNGQYF.

The chain carries TRBV7-2 and TRBJ2-7; possibly TRBD1 for D (6 bases). The germline V gene has CDR1 SGHTA and CDR2 FQGNSA. Trimming removed 2 bases from V and 3 bases from J, with 11 bases in between. The CDR3 extends over 14 amino acids. The CDR3 reads CASSLQDSYYEQYF. CDR3 in DNA: TGTGCCAGCAGCTTACAGGACAGTTACTACGAGCAGTACTTC.

The V gene is TRBV12-3 or TRBV12-4, the J gene TRBJ1-3; tentatively, D is TRBD1 (6 bases). Deletions cut 7 bases from V and 3 bases from J, with 16 bases between. CDR3 length equals 15 residues. The CDR3, as DNA: TGTGCCAGCAACCTAGGTCAGGGGTTTGGAAACACCATATATTTT. This gives the protein CASNLGQGFGNTIYF.

The genes are TRBV28 and TRBJ1-2, with D possibly matching TRBD1 (6 bases). The CDR3 extends over 17 amino acids. The germline gives CDR1 MDHEN, CDR2 SYDVKM. V dropped 3 bases and J dropped 3 bases, with 20 bases sitting between them. DNA of the CDR3: TGTGCCAGCAGTTTCTCTCGGGGGCTAGGCGGAGACTATGGCTACACCTTC. The encoded protein is CASSFSRGLGGDYGYTF.

The gene calls are TRBV28 and TRBJ1-2; 7 bases are shared with TRBD1. The CDR3 runs 16 residues. Germline CDR1 and CDR2: MDHEN and SYDVKM. V shed 2 bases, J shed 4 bases, and the junction held 10 bases outside the gene matches. The CDR3 sequence is CASSLPGGGDFYGYTF. Written as DNA, the CDR3 is TGTGCCAGCAGTTTACCAGGGGGAGGGGACTTCTATGGCTACACCTTC.

The V call is TRBV15, the J call TRBJ1-2; D might be TRBD1 (5 bases). CDR3 size: 16 residues. Deletions cut 0 bases from V and 0 bases from J, with 11 bases between. Germline lookup yields CDR1 LNHNV and CDR2 YYDKDF (reference sequence). CDR3 DNA sequence: TGTGCCACCAGCAGAGATGGGAAAGGGGCTAACTATGGCTACACCTTC. Amino acid sequence: CATSRDGKGANYGYTF. Looking up the rest from reference TRBV15 and TRBJ1-2 gives the full variable domain: DAMVIQNPRYQVTQFGKPVTLSCSQTLNHNVMYWYQQKSSQAPKLLFHYYDKDFNNEADTPDNFQSRRPNTSFCFLDIRSPGLGDTAMYLCATSRDGKGANYGYTFGSGTRLTVV.

J is TRBJ1-1 and V is TRBV12-3 or TRBV12-4; unclear D gene. Trimming took off 5 bases at V and 0 bases at J, with 7 bases between the two ends. The CDR3 runs to 13 residues. The CDR3 region has the DNA TGTGCCAGCAGTACCCACATGAACACTGAAGCTTTCTTT. Its protein product is CASSTHMNTEAFF.

This clonotype has only one observation. The chain links TRBV6-6 to TRBJ1-2; D is ambiguous. V lost 5 bases and J lost 3, with 16 bases in between. CDR1 is MNHNY and CDR2 is SVGAGI in the germline V gene (reference sequence). The length of the CDR3 is 15 residues. This chain's CDR3 is CASSPNWGVDYGYTF. DNA for the CDR3: TGTGCCAGCAGTCCCAACTGGGGTGTAGACTATGGCTACACCTTC.

The V and J genes are TRBV12-3 or TRBV12-4 and TRBJ2-1; 8 bases agree with TRBD1. There are 14 residues in the CDR3. V gave up 6 bases and J gave up 4 bases; unmatched junction bases: 5. The CDR3 coding sequence is TGTGCCAGCAGGGTTGGACAGGGTTACAATGAGCAGTTCTTC. Its translation: CASRVGQGYNEQFF.

The chain uses TRBV9 and TRBJ2-3; 8 nucleotides agree with TRBD1. Germline V lookup: CDR1 SGDLS, CDR2 YYNGEE. CDR3 length: 15 residues. V shed 4 bases, J shed 6 bases, and the junction held 10 bases outside the gene matches. The CDR3: CASSPRPGGVDTQYF. The CDR3 DNA is TGTGCCAGCAGCCCCCGTCCAGGGGGCGTGGATACGCAGTATTTT.

A word on this clonotype: A read error may produce the germline difference seen at one junction end. The gene calls are TRBV6-5 and TRBJ2-1; no definite D call. This CDR3 region has 14 residues. Looked up from germline, CDR1 is MNHEY and CDR2 is SVGAGI. Here the CDR3 reads CASSYRAGNNKQFF. Written as DNA, the CDR3 is TGTGCCAGCAGTTACCGAGCTGGGAACAATAAGCAGTTCTTC.

The rearrangement links TRBV12-3 or TRBV12-4 to TRBJ1-6, with 9 bases fitting TRBD1. The ends lost 6 bases at V and 9 bases at J; junction bases unmatched: 6. The CDR3 sequence is 14 residues long. As DNA, the CDR3 is TGTGCCAGCAGCCTACAGGGGGCGGGTTCACCCCTCCACTTT. Translating gives CASSLQGAGSPLHF.